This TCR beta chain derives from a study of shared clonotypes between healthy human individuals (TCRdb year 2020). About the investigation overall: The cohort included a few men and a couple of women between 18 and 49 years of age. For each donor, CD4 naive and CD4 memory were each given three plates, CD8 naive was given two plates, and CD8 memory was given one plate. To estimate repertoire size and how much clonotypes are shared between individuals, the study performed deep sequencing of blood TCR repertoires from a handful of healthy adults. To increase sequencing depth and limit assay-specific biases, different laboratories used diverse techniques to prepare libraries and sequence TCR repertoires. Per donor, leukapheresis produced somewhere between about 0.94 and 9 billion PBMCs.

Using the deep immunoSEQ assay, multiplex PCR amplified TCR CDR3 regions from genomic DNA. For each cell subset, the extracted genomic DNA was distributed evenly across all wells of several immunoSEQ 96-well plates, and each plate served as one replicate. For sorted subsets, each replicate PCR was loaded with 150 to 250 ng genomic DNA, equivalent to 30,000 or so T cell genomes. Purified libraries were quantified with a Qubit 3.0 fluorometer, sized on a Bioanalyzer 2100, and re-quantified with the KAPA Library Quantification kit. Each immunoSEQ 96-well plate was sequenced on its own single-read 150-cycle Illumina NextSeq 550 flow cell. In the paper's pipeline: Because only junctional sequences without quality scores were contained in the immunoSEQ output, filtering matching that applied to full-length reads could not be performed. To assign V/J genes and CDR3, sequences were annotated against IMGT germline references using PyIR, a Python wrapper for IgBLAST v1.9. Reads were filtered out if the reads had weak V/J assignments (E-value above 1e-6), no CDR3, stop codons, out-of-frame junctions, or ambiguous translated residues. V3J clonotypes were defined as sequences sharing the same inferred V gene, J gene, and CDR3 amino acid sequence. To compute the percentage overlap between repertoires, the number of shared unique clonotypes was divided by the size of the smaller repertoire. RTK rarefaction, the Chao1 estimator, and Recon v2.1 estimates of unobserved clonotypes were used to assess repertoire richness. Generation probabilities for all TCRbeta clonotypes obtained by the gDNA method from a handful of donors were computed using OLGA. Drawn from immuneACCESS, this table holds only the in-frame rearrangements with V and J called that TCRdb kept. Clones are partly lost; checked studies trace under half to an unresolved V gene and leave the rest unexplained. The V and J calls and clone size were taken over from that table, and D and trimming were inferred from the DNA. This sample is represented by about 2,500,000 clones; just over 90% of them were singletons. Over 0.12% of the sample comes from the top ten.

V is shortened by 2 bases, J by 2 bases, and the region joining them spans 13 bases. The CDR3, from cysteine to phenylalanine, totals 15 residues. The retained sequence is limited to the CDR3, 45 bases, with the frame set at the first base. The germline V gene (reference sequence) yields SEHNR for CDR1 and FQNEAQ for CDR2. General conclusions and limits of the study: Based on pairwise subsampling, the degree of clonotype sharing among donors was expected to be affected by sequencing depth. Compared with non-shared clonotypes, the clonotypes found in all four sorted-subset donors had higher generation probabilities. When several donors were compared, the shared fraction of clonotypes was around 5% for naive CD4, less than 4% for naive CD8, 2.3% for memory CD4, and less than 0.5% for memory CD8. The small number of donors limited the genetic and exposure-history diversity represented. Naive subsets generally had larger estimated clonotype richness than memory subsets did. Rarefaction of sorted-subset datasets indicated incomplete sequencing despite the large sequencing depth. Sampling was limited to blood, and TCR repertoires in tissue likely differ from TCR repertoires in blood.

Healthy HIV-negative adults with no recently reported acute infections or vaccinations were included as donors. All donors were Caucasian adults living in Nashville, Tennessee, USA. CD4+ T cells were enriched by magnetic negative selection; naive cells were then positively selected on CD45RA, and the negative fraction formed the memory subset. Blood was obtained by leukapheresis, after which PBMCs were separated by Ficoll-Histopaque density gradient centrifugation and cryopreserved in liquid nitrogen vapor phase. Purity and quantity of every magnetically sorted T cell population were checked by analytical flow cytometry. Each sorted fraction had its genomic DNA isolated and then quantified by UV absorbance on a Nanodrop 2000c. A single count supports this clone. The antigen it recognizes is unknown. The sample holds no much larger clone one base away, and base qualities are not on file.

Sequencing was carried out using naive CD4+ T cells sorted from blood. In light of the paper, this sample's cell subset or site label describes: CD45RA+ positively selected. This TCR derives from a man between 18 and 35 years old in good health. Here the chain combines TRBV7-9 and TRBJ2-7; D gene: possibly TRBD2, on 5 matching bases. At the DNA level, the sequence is TGTGCCAGCAGCTTAAGGACTCTAAACCCCTACGAGCAGTACTTC. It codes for CASSLRTLNPYEQYF.